This T cell receptor beta chain was identified during a study of T cell changes during pregnancy in multiple sclerosis. Method: immunoSEQ multiplex PCR; TCRdb's copy keeps in-frame clones and lacks some. The table includes 15,000 to 17,000 clones, roughly 83% detected once. The V gene's germline CDR1 is SGHRS and CDR2 YFSETQ. Trimming cost V 1 base and J 0 bases; bases outside gene matches: 4. The CDR3 loop spans 16 amino acids. The chain combines TRBV5-1 with TRBJ2-1; 7 positions match TRBD2. The clonotype originates from a female donor in good health, enrolled as a control in a pregnancy study. Material: CD8+ T cells from peripheral blood mononuclear cells, obtained after pregnancy. The DNA for the CDR3 is TGCGCCAGCAGCTTGCCCCTAGCGGTCTCCTACAATGAGCAGTTCTTC. Amino acid sequence: CASSLPLAVSYNEQFF.